The rows below give T cell receptor beta chains drawn from one sample of a study of CD8 T cells in ankylosing spondylitis. TCRdb reprocessed the 5' RACE reads with MiXCR, giving one entry per CDR3 protein. Here the sample spans approximately 500,000 distinct CDR3 sequences, 12% being singletons. The specimen sequenced was blood, either unsorted or a sorted T cell fraction (not recorded which). The receptors derive from a male donor with ankylosing spondylitis. Each CDR3 is given without its conserved first and last residue. A D gene is named only where the DNA matches it firmly.

v_gene	d_gene	j_gene	CDR3aa
TRBV20-1	TRBD2	TRBJ2-1	SARVASGRGGYNEQF
TRBV10-3	TRBD1	TRBJ1-1	AISEPGQGENTEAF
TRBV20-1	.	TRBJ2-2	SARDAASLGGELF
TRBV20-1	TRBD2	TRBJ2-3	SARGLVGDTQY
TRBV9	.	TRBJ1-2	ASSVPDISGGYT
TRBV20-1	.	TRBJ2-3	SARAGARLGTDTQY
TRBV15	.	TRBJ1-3	ATSSLSFRDSGNTIY
TRBV5-1	.	TRBJ2-6	ASSDPGAGANVLT
TRBV6-5	.	TRBJ1-3	ASSYSTEPGAIY
TRBV14	.	TRBJ1-2	ASSQDQAYNYGYT
TRBV5-1	TRBD2	TRBJ2-6	ASSYGRAGANVLT
TRBV7-9	TRBD2	TRBJ2-7	ASSLRTSGNYEQY
TRBV4-2	TRBD2	TRBJ2-2	ASSQVLAGDPGELF
TRBV20-1	.	TRBJ2-1	SEMGPTENNEQF
TRBV25-1	.	TRBJ1-2	ASSESGGAVYGYT
TRBV6-1	.	TRBJ1-4	ASSEGQARDNEKLF
TRBV20-1	.	TRBJ2-2	SARVVGELF
TRBV28	.	TRBJ1-5	ASSLAWPSNQPQH
TRBV14	.	TRBJ1-1	ASSQELRNTEAF
TRBV5-1	.	TRBJ2-5	ASSTPGLTSETQY
TRBV20-1	TRBD1	TRBJ1-2	SAPGQAIPGYT
TRBV20-1	TRBD2	TRBJ2-1	SAKAGGPSNEQF
TRBV2	TRBD1	TRBJ1-4	ASGRGRDEKLF
TRBV2	TRBD2	TRBJ2-7	ATTGDFLLATY
TRBV5-1	TRBD2	TRBJ2-1	ASSFGLARGNEQF
TRBV12-3/TRBV12-4	TRBD1	TRBJ2-2	ASSPRQGAPGELF
TRBV15	TRBD1	TRBJ2-1	ATSRNWGRQGRGEQF
TRBV29-1	.	TRBJ1-1	SVEGHTQNTEAF
TRBV20-1	TRBD1	TRBJ2-5	SARTGTGQETQY
TRBV15	.	TRBJ2-3	ATSRSGNPSGPDTQY
TRBV7-2	TRBD2	TRBJ2-3	ASSSTSGRFPDTQY
TRBV5-1	.	TRBJ1-4	ASSGGPGDEKLF
TRBV14	.	TRBJ2-1	ASSQRQGGNSEQF
TRBV3-1	TRBD2	TRBJ2-3	ASRTSGKLTDTQY
TRBV11-1	.	TRBJ1-1	ASSLGFGIGEAF